This T cell receptor (beta chain) was sequenced in a study of T-cell memory formation after mild COVID-19. The V end was cut by 6 bases, the J end by 5 bases, with 23 bases between. Per germline, CDR1 MNHNY and CDR2 SVGAGI (reference sequence). The CDR3 is made up of 17 amino acids. In TCRdb, the 5' RACE reads were re-called with MiXCR into one record per CDR3 protein. Of fewer than 50,000 distinct CDR3 sequences detected, 10% to 15% appear once; the ten largest clones hold 24%. V usage is TRBV6-6 and J usage is TRBJ1-5; the D gene is possibly TRBD1 (6 bases). The sequenced material came from PBMCs or a T cell subset sorted from them (not recorded which). The receptor comes from a man younger than 35 who had mild COVID-19 (a few samples of this study predate the infection). Cell type and time point are not known. The CDR3 reads CASSRGLVQGTDQPQHF. DNA of the CDR3: TGTGCCAGCAGCCGCGGCCTCGTACAGGGAACGGATCAGCCCCAGCATTTT.